This T cell receptor (beta chain) comes out of a study of T cell repertoires in cytomegalovirus infection. As for the study in general: Public TCR beta signatures indicated both CMV infection and matching HLA type. Notes on the study in general: Cumulated frequencies of public TCR beta families served to identify carriers of CMV plus the relevant HLA. There were HLA-C-restricted CMV-specific TCR beta clonotypes dominating the ex vivo response.

This clonotype was detected many times. Its antigen is undetermined. This CDR3 is built from 15 residues. The germline V gene has CDR1 MNHNS and CDR2 SASEGT. V was pared by 2 bases and J by 0 bases, with 8 bases between. TCRdb re-analysed the reads in MiXCR, keeping a single row per CDR3 protein. The sample has around 210,000 distinct CDR3 sequences; roughly 6.5% are singletons. This sequence was found in a human donor in good health (CMV status not recorded). Some clones in this sample may be carry-over from other donors' samples. The chain employs TRBV6-1 and TRBJ2-1; no clear D. The source material was PBMCs. CDR3 amino acids: CASSENRVSYNEQFF. The CDR3 DNA is TGTGCCAGCAGTGAAAACCGAGTCTCCTACAATGAGCAGTTCTTC.